This TCR beta chain was observed in a study of blood T cell repertoires in COVID-19. Study processing details: Amplification with reference gene primers provided the estimates of nucleated cell counts. Measured with immunoSEQ multiplex PCR; TCRdb has only the in-frame clones, and not every one. Clonal size and the V and J genes are those of that table, whereas D and trimming came from the DNA. The sample includes around 420,000 clones, roughly 87% of them seen just once. Per the germline V gene, CDR1 is SQVTM and CDR2 is ANQGSEA. The CDR3 is 14 residues long. Unmatched junction bases numbered 4, after V lost 2 bases and J lost 4 bases. In its sample, this clone was seen once.

The clonotype comes from a woman aged 40 to 55 with acute COVID-19. Sample: PBMCs or T cells enriched from blood (not recorded which). The chain carries TRBV29-1 and TRBJ1-1, with 10 bases lining up with TRBD1. DNA of the CDR3: TGCAGCGTTGAATCGACAGGGGGCGGCACTGAAGCTTTCTTT. Translation gives CSVESTGGGTEAFF.